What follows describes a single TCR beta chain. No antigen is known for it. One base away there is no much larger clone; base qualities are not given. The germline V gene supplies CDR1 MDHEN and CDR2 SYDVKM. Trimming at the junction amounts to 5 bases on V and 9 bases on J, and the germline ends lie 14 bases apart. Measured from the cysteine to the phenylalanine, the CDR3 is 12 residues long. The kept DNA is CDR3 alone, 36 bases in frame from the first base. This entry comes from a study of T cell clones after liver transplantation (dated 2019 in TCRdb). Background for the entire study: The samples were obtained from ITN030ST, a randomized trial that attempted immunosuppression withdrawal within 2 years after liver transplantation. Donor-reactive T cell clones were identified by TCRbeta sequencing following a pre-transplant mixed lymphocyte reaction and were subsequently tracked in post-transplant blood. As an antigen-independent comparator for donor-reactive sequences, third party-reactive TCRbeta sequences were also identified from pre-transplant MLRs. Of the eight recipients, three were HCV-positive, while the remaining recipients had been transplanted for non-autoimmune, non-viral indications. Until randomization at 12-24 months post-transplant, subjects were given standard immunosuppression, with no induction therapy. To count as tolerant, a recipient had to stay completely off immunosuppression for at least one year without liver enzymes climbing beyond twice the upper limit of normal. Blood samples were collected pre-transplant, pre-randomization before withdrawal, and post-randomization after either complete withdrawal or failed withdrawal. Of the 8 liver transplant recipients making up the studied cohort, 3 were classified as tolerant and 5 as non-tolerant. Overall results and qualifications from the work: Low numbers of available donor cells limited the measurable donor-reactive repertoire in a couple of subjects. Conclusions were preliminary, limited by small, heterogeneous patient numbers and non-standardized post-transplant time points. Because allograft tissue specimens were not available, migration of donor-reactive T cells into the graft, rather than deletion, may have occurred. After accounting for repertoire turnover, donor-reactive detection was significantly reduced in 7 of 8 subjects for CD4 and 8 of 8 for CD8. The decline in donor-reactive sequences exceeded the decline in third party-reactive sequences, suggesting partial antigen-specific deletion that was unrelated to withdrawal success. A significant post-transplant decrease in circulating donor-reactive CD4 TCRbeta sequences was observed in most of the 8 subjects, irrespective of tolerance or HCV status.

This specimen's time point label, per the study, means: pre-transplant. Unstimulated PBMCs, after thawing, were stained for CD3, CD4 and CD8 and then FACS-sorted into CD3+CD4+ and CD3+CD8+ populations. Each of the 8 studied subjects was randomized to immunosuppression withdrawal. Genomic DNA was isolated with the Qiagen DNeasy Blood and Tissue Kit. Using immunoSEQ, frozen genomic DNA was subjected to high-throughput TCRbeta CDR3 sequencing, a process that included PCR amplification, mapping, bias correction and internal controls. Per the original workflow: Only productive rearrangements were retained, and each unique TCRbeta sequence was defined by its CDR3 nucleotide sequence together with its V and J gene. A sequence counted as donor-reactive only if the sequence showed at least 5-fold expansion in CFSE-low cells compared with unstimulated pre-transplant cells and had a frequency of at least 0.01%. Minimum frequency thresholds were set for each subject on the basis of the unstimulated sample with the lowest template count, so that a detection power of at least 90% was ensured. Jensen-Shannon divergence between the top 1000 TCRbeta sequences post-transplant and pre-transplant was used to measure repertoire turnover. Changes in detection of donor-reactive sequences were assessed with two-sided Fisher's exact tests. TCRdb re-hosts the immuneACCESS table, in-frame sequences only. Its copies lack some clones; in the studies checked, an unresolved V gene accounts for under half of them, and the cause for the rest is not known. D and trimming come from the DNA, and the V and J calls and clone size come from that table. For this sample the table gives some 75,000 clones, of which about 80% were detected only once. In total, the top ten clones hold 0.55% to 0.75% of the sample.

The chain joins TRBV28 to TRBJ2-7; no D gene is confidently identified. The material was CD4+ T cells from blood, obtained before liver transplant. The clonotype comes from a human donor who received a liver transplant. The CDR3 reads CASSRITRGQYF. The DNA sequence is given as TGTGCCAGCAGTCGAATTACCCGAGGGCAGTACTTC.